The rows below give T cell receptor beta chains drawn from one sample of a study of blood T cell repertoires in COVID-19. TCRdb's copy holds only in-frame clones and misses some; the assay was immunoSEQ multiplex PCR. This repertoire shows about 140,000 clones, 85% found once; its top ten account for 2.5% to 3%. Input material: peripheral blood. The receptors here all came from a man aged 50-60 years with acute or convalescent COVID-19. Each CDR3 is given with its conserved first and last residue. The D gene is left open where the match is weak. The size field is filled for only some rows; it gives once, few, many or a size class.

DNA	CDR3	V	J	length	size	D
TGTGCCAGCTCTGACTCCACTAGCGGGAGCTACGAGCAGTACTTC	CASSDSTSGSYEQYF	TRBV2	TRBJ2-7	15	.	TRBD2
TGTGCCAGCTCACCATTAAGGGGACAGAGAGGGGATACTGAAAAACTGTTTTTT	CASSPLRGQRGDTEKLFF	TRBV18	TRBJ1-4	18	once	TRBD1
TGTGCCAGCAGTGAAGGGTTAGCGGGATCCTCTGGGGCCAACGTCCTGACTTTC	CASSEGLAGSSGANVLTF	TRBV6-1	TRBJ2-6	18	.	TRBD2
TGTGCCAGTACACAACAGGGCGGAGAGACCCAGTACTTC	CASTQQGGETQYF	TRBV18	TRBJ2-5	13	once	.
TGCGCCAGCAGTGACCGGCTAGCGGGCGCTTATACGCAGTATTTT	CASSDRLAGAYTQYF	TRBV10-2	TRBJ2-3	15	.	TRBD2
TGTGCCAGTAGACCCCGTTTTGGGGGCGGCAATGAGCAGTTCTTC	CASRPRFGGGNEQFF	TRBV19	TRBJ2-1	15	few	.
TGCAGCGTTGAAAGGGCCGGGGTGTACACTGAAGCTTTCTTT	CSVERAGVYTEAFF	TRBV29-1	TRBJ1-1	14	.	.
TGTGCCAGCAGTCTACAGGGGCGAGGAAACACCATATATTTT	CASSLQGRGNTIYF	TRBV3-1/TRBV3-2	TRBJ1-3	14	.	TRBD1
TGTGCCAGCAGCGTATCTGCCGGGACAGGGGTTGAGCAGTACTTC	CASSVSAGTGVEQYF	TRBV9	TRBJ2-7	15	.	TRBD1
TGTGCCAGCAGTTTCCCGGGACAGCCCCAGCATTTT	CASSFPGQPQHF	TRBV27	TRBJ1-5	12	.	.
TGTGCCTGGAGTGGGGAGGGCAATCAGCCCCAGCATTTT	CAWSGEGNQPQHF	TRBV30	TRBJ1-5	13	.	.
TGTGCCAGCAGGTCGGACAGCTCCTATAATTCACCCCTCCACTTT	CASRSDSSYNSPLHF	TRBV5-8	TRBJ1-6	15	.	.
TGTGCCAGCAGCCACCAGGACAGGGGGGATCAGCCCCAGCATTTT	CASSHQDRGDQPQHF	TRBV6-2/TRBV6-3	TRBJ1-5	15	.	TRBD1
TGTGCCAGCCTCTCCCGGGAGTGGTCCTACGAGCAGTACTTC	CASLSREWSYEQYF	TRBV6-6	TRBJ2-7	14	.	.
TGTGCCAGCAGCCCTACGACTAGTTTTGCCTACGAGCAGTACTTC	CASSPTTSFAYEQYF	TRBV7-8	TRBJ2-7	15	.	.
TGTGCCAGCAGTTACTCGCCGACGGGACTGCAAGAGACCCAGTACTTC	CASSYSPTGLQETQYF	TRBV6-5	TRBJ2-5	16	.	.
TGTGCCAGCAGTTACGCGGGGGCGGCCTACGAGCAGTACTTC	CASSYAGAAYEQYF	TRBV6-5	TRBJ2-7	14	.	.
TGTGCCAGCAGTGGGCCAGGCCAGGGGACCCAGTACTTC	CASSGPGQGTQYF	TRBV2	TRBJ2-5	13	.	.
TGTGCCAGCAGCTTGGATCAGGGGTTGGGTGAAAAACTGTTTTTT	CASSLDQGLGEKLFF	TRBV5-4	TRBJ1-4	15	.	.
TGTGCCAGCAGCCCCGACCGGGACTTCCGGGATACGCAGTATTTT	CASSPDRDFRDTQYF	TRBV9	TRBJ2-3	15	.	.